One sample yielded the 31 T cell receptor beta chains listed below, sequenced in a study of cytomegalovirus exposure and HLA in healthy donors. The primer mix had 60 Vbeta and 13 Jbeta primers. Assay used: immunoSEQ multiplex PCR; TCRdb lists only in-frame clones, some missing. The top ten hold 4.5% to 6% of the sample, which has 240,000 or so clones, 82% seen once. Material: PBMCs. These TCRs come from a woman aged 40 to 49 in good health and CMV-seropositive.

About this clone: A read error may account for a junction end that differs from germline. The chain joins TRBV19 to TRBJ2-7; D ambiguous. CDR3 length: 13 residues. Germline CDR1 reads LNHDA; CDR2 reads SQIVND (reference sequence). The CDR3 here is CASSGGRGYGQYF. CDR3 DNA: TGTGCCAGTAGTGGCGGCCGAGGCTACGGGCAGTACTTC.

The V gene is TRBV7-2, the J gene TRBJ1-1; a weak D match, TRBD1 (6 bases). Germline V gene lookup returns CDR1 SGHTA and CDR2 FQGNSA. The CDR3 has 18 residues. The germline V and J ends were trimmed by 1 base and 1 base, with 19 bases remaining between them. The CDR3 coding sequence is TGTGCCAGCAGCTTAGTGTCAACAGGGTATGGGAAGAACACTGAAGCTTTCTTT. The encoded protein is CASSLVSTGYGKNTEAFF.

The gene calls are TRBV5-1 and TRBJ2-7; perhaps TRBD1 as D (6 bases). V lost 4 bases to trimming and J lost 3 bases, with 14 bases between them. There are 14 residues in the CDR3. CDR1 is SGHRS, CDR2 YFSETQ, per germline. The CDR3 spells CASSRTGIHYEQYF. CDR3 DNA sequence: TGCGCCAGCAGCCGCACAGGGATTCACTACGAGCAGTACTTC.

The CDR3 sequence is CASSQDPGGIYEQYF. The CDR3 bases are TGCGCCAGCAGCCAAGATCCCGGAGGGATCTACGAGCAGTACTTC. The chain links TRBV4-3 to TRBJ2-7; TRBD2 is a possible D gene (6 bases). CDR1 is LGHNA, CDR2 YSLEER, per germline. V lost 0 bases, J lost 3 bases, and 12 bases lay in between. The length of the CDR3 is 15 residues.

The chain has TRBV2 and TRBJ2-1; TRBD2 agrees at 7 bases. The CDR3 spans 14 residues. Germline assignment: CDR1 SNHLY and CDR2 FYNNEI. With V trimmed by 6 bases and J by 8 bases, 10 bases remained unmatched. The CDR3 DNA reads as TGTGCCAGCAGGACTAGCCGGGGCGGGGATGAGCAGTTCTTC. Encoded protein: CASRTSRGGDEQFF.

The rearrangement joins TRBV5-1 to TRBJ2-7, with D tentatively TRBD2 (6 bases). The CDR3 is 13 amino acids. Per the germline V gene, CDR1 is SGHRS and CDR2 is YFSETQ. The ends were cut back, 0 bases at V and 5 bases at J, with 9 bases in the middle. This CDR3 reads CASSLAGVHEQYF. The CDR3 nucleotides read TGCGCCAGCAGCTTGGCGGGGGTCCACGAGCAGTACTTC.

The chain joins TRBV6-5 to TRBJ2-5; 8 bases are a match to TRBD1. Trimming cost V 0 bases and J 0 bases; bases outside gene matches: 0. There are 15 residues in the CDR3. Germline loops: CDR1 MNHEY, CDR2 SVGAGI. CDR3 sequence: CASSYSTGDQETQYF. The CDR3, as DNA: TGTGCCAGCAGTTACTCGACAGGGGACCAAGAGACCCAGTACTTC.

The chain is built from TRBV6-1 and TRBJ2-1, with 13 positions matching TRBD2. The germline V gene has CDR1 MNHNS and CDR2 SASEGT. This CDR3 spans 15 amino acids. V lost 8 bases and J lost 3; bases outside the gene matches: 4. CDR3 region: CASRGLAGVYNEQFF. In DNA form, the CDR3 reads TGTGCCAGCCGCGGACTAGCGGGGGTCTACAATGAGCAGTTCTTC.

The CDR3 sequence is CSAVLEGQQETQYF. DNA of the CDR3: TGCAGCGCCGTTCTCGAGGGACAGCAAGAGACCCAGTACTTC. This chain uses TRBV29-1 with TRBJ2-5, with 7 positions matching TRBD1. V dropped 7 bases and J dropped 2; count of bases not matched to a gene: 10. From germline, CDR1 is SQVTM and CDR2 ANQGSEA. The CDR3 is 14 amino acids.

This clone was observed a handful of times. The chain links TRBV5-6 to TRBJ2-7, with D possibly TRBD2 on 6 matching bases. The V gene's germline CDR1 is SGHDT and CDR2 YYEEEE. CDR3 length: 16 amino acids. The germline V and J ends were trimmed by 5 bases and 6 bases, with 24 bases remaining between them. CDR3 sequence (DNA): TGTGCCAGCAGACCCTATCCGGAGGGGCAAGTAAGCGAGCAGTACTTC. Its translation is CASRPYPEGQVSEQYF. The whole variable domain, remainder taken from reference TRBV5-6 and TRBJ2-7, is DAGVTQSPTHLIKTRGQQVTLRCSPKSGHDTVSWYQQALGQGPQFIFQYYEEEERQRGNFPDRFSGHQFPNYSSELNVNALLLGDSALYLCASRPYPEGQVSEQYFGPGTRLTVT.

This clone was counted a few times. The chain employs TRBV13 and TRBJ2-3; 11 bases agree with TRBD2. Germline V gene sequence: CDR1 PRHDT, CDR2 FYEKMQ (reference sequence). The CDR3 is 17 residues long. V lost 5 bases and J lost 0; bases outside the gene matches: 7. As DNA, the CDR3 is TGTGCCAGCAGCATCGGGACTAGCGGAGCCAGCACAGATACGCAGTATTTT. As protein: CASSIGTSGASTDTQYF.

The chain couples TRBV6-5 to TRBJ1-5; D is unclear. V shed 4 bases and J shed 5 bases, with 6 bases lying between them. CDR1 and CDR2 from the germline V gene are MNHEY and SVGAGI. There are 12 residues in the CDR3. CDR3 bases: TGTGCCAGCAGTTCAGGCGATCAGCCCCAGCATTTT. Translation: CASSSGDQPQHF.

The V call is TRBV6-5, the J call TRBJ1-1, with D unresolved. Trimming shortened V by 2 bases and J by 7 bases, and 5 bases separated the two germline ends. Per germline, CDR1 MNHEY and CDR2 SVGAGI. This CDR3 is built from 11 residues. CDR3 in amino acids: CASSYEGEAFF. The DNA of the CDR3 is TGTGCCAGCAGTTACGAGGGTGAAGCTTTCTTT.

The chain joins TRBV7-2 to TRBJ1-4; D may be TRBD1 (5 bases). The V end lost 4 bases, the J end lost 7 bases, and 10 bases lay between the germline ends. The length of the CDR3 is 13 residues. The V gene's germline CDR1 is SGHTA and CDR2 FQGNSA. CDR3 sequence reads: CASSSLQGEKLFF. The CDR3 DNA is TGTGCCAGCAGCTCCCTTCAGGGTGAAAAACTGTTTTTT.

About this clone: The sample contains more than one DNA sequence encoding this CDR3. The chain combines TRBV9 with TRBJ1-1; D gene ambiguous. CDR1 and CDR2 from the germline V gene are SGDLS and YYNGEE. This CDR3 has 13 residues. The V and J ends lost 0 bases and 0 bases respectively, with 3 bases between them. The CDR3 protein is CASSVAMNTEAFF. The CDR3 DNA reads as TGTGCCAGCAGCGTAGCAATGAACACTGAAGCTTTCTTT.

This clone has just one count. The chain carries TRBV25-1 and TRBJ1-1; weak D call: TRBD1 (5 bases). The CDR3 extends over 14 amino acids. In germline, CDR1 is MGHDK, CDR2 SYGVNS. V was trimmed by 3 bases and J by 2 bases, leaving 10 bases between them. As DNA, the CDR3 is TGTGCCAGCAGTGAGCGACAGCGAAACACTGAAGCTTTCTTT. Protein product: CASSERQRNTEAFF.

This clone showed up just a few times. The rearrangement joins TRBV27 to TRBJ2-5, with D possibly TRBD2 on 7 matching bases. Trimming removed 4 bases from V and 1 base from J, with 13 bases in between. Germline assignment: CDR1 MNHEY and CDR2 SMNVEV (reference sequence). CDR3 size: 15 residues. The CDR3 DNA follows: TGTGCCAGCAGTTCCCGGAGGGGGGGCCAAGAGACCCAGTACTTC. This gives the protein CASSSRRGGQETQYF.

J is TRBJ2-7 and V is TRBV5-6, with TRBD1 matching 7 bases. The CDR3 spans 13 residues. Germline CDR1 is SGHDT and CDR2 is YYEEEE. With V trimmed by 1 base and J by 7 bases, 5 bases remained unmatched. Here the CDR3 DNA reads TGTGCCAGCAGCTTGCGACAGGGCCCGGAGCAGTACTTC. It yields the protein CASSLRQGPEQYF.

This clone has just a few counts. V gene TRBV5-4 combines with J gene TRBJ1-1; 8 nucleotides agree with TRBD1. Trimming took 5 bases from V and 7 from J; bases not matched to a gene: 10. Germline assignment: CDR1 SGHNT and CDR2 YYREEE (reference sequence). The CDR3 loop spans 14 amino acids. Written as DNA, the CDR3 is TGTGCCAGCAGTTACCAGGGGGCGCGGGGTGAAGCTTTCTTT. This gives the protein CASSYQGARGEAFF.

V and J are TRBV2 and TRBJ2-7, with 9 bases lining up with TRBD1. After removal of 6 bases from V and 6 bases from J, the junction contained 9 bases not matched to a gene. The CDR3 totals 14 residues. Germline lookup yields CDR1 SNHLY and CDR2 FYNNEI. The CDR3 nucleotides read TGTGCCAGCAGGAGGGGACAGGGTCCACTCGAGCAGTACTTC. Residues: CASRRGQGPLEQYF.

The chain employs TRBV5-6 and TRBJ1-6; 7 bases align to TRBD1. J gave up 2 bases and V 4 bases, and 3 bases lay outside the gene matches. This CDR3 contains 15 residues. Germline CDR1 SGHDT, CDR2 YYEEEE. This chain's CDR3 is CASSRDSAYNSPLHF. The CDR3 DNA reads as TGTGCCAGCAGCCGGGACAGCGCCTATAATTCACCCCTCCACTTT.

The chain carries TRBV19 and TRBJ1-5; possible D gene TRBD1, 6 bases. V was shortened by 3 bases and J by 6 bases, with 15 bases between the two germline ends. The CDR3 consists of 15 residues. CDR1 is LNHDA and CDR2 is SQIVND in the germline V gene (reference sequence). CDR3 sequence (DNA): TGTGCCAGTAGTATGGGGGGCAGGGAGGGTCAGCCCCAGCATTTT. Translation gives CASSMGGREGQPQHF.

The chain uses TRBV19 and TRBJ1-1; no reliable D call. The V end lost 3 bases, the J end lost 0 bases, and 8 bases lay between the germline ends. This CDR3 comprises 14 residues. Germline assignment: CDR1 LNHDA and CDR2 SQIVND (reference sequence). CDR3 sequence reads: CASSIWAMNTEAFF. As DNA, the CDR3 is TGTGCCAGTAGTATTTGGGCGATGAACACTGAAGCTTTCTTT.

This clone was picked up a small number of times. This chain uses TRBV7-2 with TRBJ2-7; 10 bases fit TRBD2. Germline assignment: CDR1 SGHTA and CDR2 FQGNSA. CDR3 length: 18 residues. Germline trimming cut 1 base from V and 2 bases from J; bases unmatched to any gene: 11. The chain's CDR3 is CASSLVPSGGVRPYEQYF. The CDR3 region has the DNA TGTGCCAGCAGCTTAGTACCTAGCGGGGGAGTTAGGCCCTACGAGCAGTACTTC.

The rearrangement uses TRBV7-2 and TRBJ2-5, with 7 bases aligning to TRBD1. Germline assignment: CDR1 SGHTA and CDR2 FQGNSA. The CDR3 contains 15 residues. V was clipped by 1 base and J by 1 base; unmatched bases: 3. The chain's CDR3 is CASSLVAGGQETQYF. CDR3 sequence (DNA): TGTGCCAGCAGCTTAGTTGCAGGGGGCCAAGAGACCCAGTACTTC.

The gene calls are TRBV10-3 and TRBJ2-5; TRBD1 agrees at 7 bases. The junction had 9 bases not matched to a gene; V was cut back by 0 bases and J by 5 bases. The CDR3 has 16 amino acids. Germline V CDR1 and CDR2: ENHRY, SYGVKD. This CDR3 reads CAISESRGGEEETQYF. The CDR3 nucleotides are TGTGCCATCAGTGAGTCAAGAGGGGGCGAGGAGGAGACCCAGTACTTC.

V and J are TRBV10-2 and TRBJ2-3; a possible D gene is TRBD1 (7 bases). V was cut by 0 bases and J by 4 bases, with 11 bases left in between. The CDR3 covers 15 residues. Germline values: CDR1 WSHSY, CDR2 SAAADI. CDR3 amino acids: CASSESTRGADTQYF. In DNA form, the CDR3 reads TGCGCCAGCAGTGAGTCGACCAGGGGGGCAGATACGCAGTATTTT.

This rearrangement joins TRBV5-1 to TRBJ1-1, with 8 bases fitting TRBD1. CDR1 and CDR2 (germline): SGHRS, YFSETQ. J lost 3 bases, V lost 3 bases, and 1 base had no gene match. This CDR3 comprises 13 residues. The CDR3, as DNA: TGCGCCAGCAGCTCGACAGGGGACACTGAAGCTTTCTTT. Its translation is CASSSTGDTEAFF.

The chain combines TRBV5-6 with TRBJ2-7, with 9 bases matching TRBD2. V lost 0 bases and J lost 4; bases outside the gene matches: 2. The CDR3 has 14 residues. CDR1 and CDR2 (germline): SGHDT, YYEEEE. The CDR3 region is CASSLVSGRYEQYF. CDR3 sequence (DNA): TGTGCCAGCAGCTTGGTGAGCGGGAGGTACGAGCAGTACTTC.

The chain is built from TRBV4-1 and TRBJ2-2; TRBD2 matches at 12 bases. Germline CDR1 is MGHRA and CDR2 is YSYEKL. The junction had 7 bases not matched to a gene; V was cut back by 2 bases and J by 0 bases. The CDR3 spans 19 residues. As DNA, the CDR3 is TGCGCCAGCAGCCAATTGACTAGCGGGGGCCCGTCGAACACCGGGGAGCTGTTTTTT. This encodes CASSQLTSGGPSNTGELFF.

The chain carries TRBV5-1 and TRBJ2-7, with D perhaps TRBD2 (6 bases). CDR1 and CDR2 (germline): SGHRS, YFSETQ. The CDR3 covers 14 residues. Between the trimmed V and J ends, which lost 1 base and 5 bases, there was a span of 13 bases. The CDR3 DNA is TGCGCCAGCAGCTTGAGGGGTCCGGGGGACGAGCAGTACTTC. This sequence encodes CASSLRGPGDEQYF.